This TCR beta chain emerged from a study of T-cell reconstitution after alpha-beta-depleted transplantation in children. Unique molecular identifiers were incorporated into the prepared TCRbeta library. TCRdb analysed the PCR reads with MiXCR anew, one entry per CDR3 protein. The top ten hold 2% to 2.5% of the sample, which has roughly 350,000 distinct CDR3 sequences, 10% seen once. Germline CDR1 is DFQATT and CDR2 is SNEGSKA (reference sequence). The trim removed 6 bases at V and 0 bases at J, leaving 1 base unmatched. This CDR3 is 12 amino acids long. The chain couples TRBV20-1 to TRBJ2-7, with 8 bases lining up with TRBD1. The TCR originated in a human donor who donated a stem cell graft to a child with acute lymphoblastic leukemia. This specimen was PBMCs from the stem cell graft donor, taken from the stem cell graft. The CDR3 here is CSADRDSYEQYF. In DNA form, the CDR3 reads TGCAGTGCGGACAGGGACTCCTACGAGCAGTACTTC.